This T cell receptor (beta chain) is drawn from a study of blood T cell repertoires in COVID-19. Repertoires were generated with immunoSEQ multiplex PCR, while TCRdb's copy carries only in-frame clones and drops some. The top ten clones hold about 1.5% of a sample with 150,000 or so clones, almost 90% of them seen once. A single count supports this clone. One end of the junction does not line up with germline, which may come from a read error. Per the germline V gene, CDR1 is SGHNT and CDR2 is YYREEE (reference sequence). The CDR3 contains 13 residues. The source is a woman aged 55-69 years with acute or convalescent COVID-19. Source material: peripheral blood. The chain links TRBV5-4 to TRBJ2-1; possibly TRBD2 for D (7 bases). In nucleotides, the CDR3 is TGTGCCAGTCGTGGGGGGGCCTATAATGAGCAGTTCTTC. Translation: CASRGGAYNEQFF.